The clone carrying this T cell receptor beta chain was observed at least ten times. The antigen remains unidentified. The sample originates from a study of early T cells in non-severe SARS-CoV-2 infection. Background on the study: The sequenced material was bulk RNA from unsorted whole blood, and its chains were unpaired.

TCRdb analysed the 5' RACE reads with MiXCR anew, one entry per CDR3 protein. This table holds around 20,000 distinct CDR3 sequences, more than 4.5% found once. CDR3 size: 13 residues. Trimming pared 2 bases from V and 2 bases from J, leaving 3 bases between. CDR1 is SGHVS and CDR2 is FQNEAQ in the germline V gene. Study-level points and caveats: Anti-spike CD8 responses were favored in VDJdb matching, and private and CD4 specificities were missed.

The receptor comes from an adult who was a healthcare worker with PCR-confirmed SARS-CoV-2 infection or an uninfected control (not recorded which). This chain joins TRBV7-8 and TRBJ2-2; unclear D gene. The sample taken for sequencing was whole blood. The CDR3 DNA is TGTGCCAGCAGCTTATATAACACCGGGGAGCTGTTTTTT. As protein: CASSLYNTGELFF.